The 30 T cell receptor beta chains below all came from one sample that was sequenced in a study of T-cell memory formation after mild COVID-19. TCRdb re-called the 5' RACE reads with MiXCR, one entry per CDR3 protein. The sample lists about 310,000 distinct CDR3 sequences, approximately 19% occurring once. Specimen: PBMCs or a T cell subset sorted from them (not recorded which). All receptors come from a man aged 18 to 29 who had mild COVID-19 (a few samples of this study predate the infection). Cell type and time point are not known.

The chain carries TRBV5-1 and TRBJ1-2; D gene uncertain. This CDR3 region has 13 residues. V shed 8 bases and J shed 8 bases, with 19 bases lying between them. The germline CDR1 and CDR2 sequences are SGHRS and YFSETQ. The CDR3 sequence: CASQVDPSAGYTF. The CDR3 DNA reads as TGCGCCAGTCAGGTGGACCCCTCCGCAGGCTACACCTTC.

This clonotype was detected ten times or more. V gene TRBV4-2 combines with J gene TRBJ2-5; the match to TRBD2 covers 10 bases. The CDR3 has 17 amino acids. The V segment lost 4 bases and the J segment 5 bases; nucleotides outside the gene matches: 13. The V gene's germline CDR1 is LGHNA and CDR2 YNFKEQ. The CDR3 DNA sequence: TGTGCCAGCAGCCGAGACGGTTCTAGCGGGGGTTATGAGACCCAGTACTTC. It yields the protein CASSRDGSSGGYETQYF.

In DNA, the CDR3 is TGTGCCAGCAGTCCCAGAAACAGGGACTACGAGCAGTACTTC. This codes for CASSPRNRDYEQYF. V usage is TRBV7-9 and J usage is TRBJ2-7; perhaps TRBD1 as D (6 bases). V shed 6 bases and J shed 3 bases, with 15 bases lying between them. Per the germline V gene, CDR1 is SEHNR and CDR2 is FQNEAQ (reference sequence). The CDR3 sequence is 14 residues long.

This clonotype was detected a few times. This chain joins TRBV2 and TRBJ1-4; 9 bases are shared with TRBD1. The CDR3 totals 15 residues. CDR1 and CDR2 (germline): SNHLY, FYNNEI. The junction had 2 bases not matched to a gene; V was cut back by 3 bases and J by 3 bases. The CDR3 reads CASSDRQGANEKLFF. CDR3 sequence (DNA): TGTGCCAGCAGTGATAGACAGGGGGCTAATGAAAAACTGTTTTTT.

The chain links TRBV5-1 to TRBJ2-4; 8 bases align to TRBD2. The CDR3 has 15 residues. Germline CDR1 SGHRS, CDR2 YFSETQ. V lost 1 base, J lost 8 bases, and 8 bases stayed unmatched. CDR3 in DNA: TGCGCCAGCAGCTTGTCAACTAGCGGCGCTGACATTCAGTACTTC. The encoded protein is CASSLSTSGADIQYF.

The gene calls are TRBV7-2 and TRBJ2-7, with D hard to call. From germline, CDR1 is SGHTA and CDR2 FQGNSA. V was clipped by 5 bases and J by 6 bases, with 11 bases between them. The CDR3 loop spans 12 amino acids. This CDR3 is CASSPGRSEQYF. The CDR3 DNA follows: TGTGCCAGCAGCCCCGGGCGTAGCGAGCAGTACTTC.

This clonotype was seen more than once but under ten times. The rearrangement joins TRBV4-1 to TRBJ2-7; 7 bases fit TRBD1. Germline assignment: CDR1 MGHRA and CDR2 YSYEKL. The ends lost 4 bases at V and 4 bases at J; junction bases unmatched: 10. CDR3 length: 15 amino acids. The CDR3 nucleotides are TGCGCCAGCAGCCGCTCCGGGACAGATAATTACGAGCAGTACTTC. It specifies CASSRSGTDNYEQYF.

This chain connects TRBV6-2 or TRBV6-3 to TRBJ2-5; D is uncertain. The CDR3 is 14 residues long. Per germline, CDR1 MNHEY and CDR2 SVGEGT. Between the trimmed V and J ends, which lost 6 bases and 5 bases, there was a span of 16 bases. The CDR3 loop is CASSHRALEETQYF. The DNA of the CDR3 is TGTGCCAGCAGCCACCGGGCCCTCGAGGAGACCCAGTACTTC.

The chain joins TRBV30 to TRBJ2-5; 8 positions match TRBD1. This CDR3 comprises 15 residues. Per germline, CDR1 GTSNPN and CDR2 SVGIG (reference sequence). With 3 bases clipped from V and 5 bases from J, the junction kept 11 bases outside the gene matches. CDR3 in DNA: TGTGCCTGGAGGGAGACAGGGGCTATGGTGGAGACCCAGTACTTC. This gives the protein CAWRETGAMVETQYF. The full variable domain, with the rest looked up from reference TRBV30 and TRBJ2-5, is SQTIHQWPATLVQPVGSPLSLECTVEGTSNPNLYWYRQAAGRGLQLLFYSVGIGQISSEVPQNLSASRPQDRQFILSSKKLLLSDSGFYLCAWRETGAMVETQYFGPGTRLLVL.

The V and J genes are TRBV4-1 and TRBJ2-3, with 11 bases matching TRBD2. V dropped 3 bases and J dropped 7; count of bases not matched to a gene: 9. In germline, CDR1 is MGHRA, CDR2 YSYEKL. The CDR3 length is 16 residues. In nucleotides, the CDR3 is TGCGCCAGCAGCCATGGCGCCGGGACTAGCGGTTATACGCAGTATTTT. Its translation is CASSHGAGTSGYTQYF.

This clonotype was detected a few times. The chain has TRBV27 and TRBJ2-7; 13 nucleotides match TRBD2. This CDR3 comprises 14 residues. Germline CDR1 reads MNHEY; CDR2 reads SMNVEV (reference sequence). V lost 5 bases, J lost 6 bases, and 4 bases stayed unmatched. This chain's CDR3 is CASSPRTSGGEQYV. The CDR3, as DNA: TGTGCCAGCAGTCCTCGGACTAGCGGGGGCGAGCAGTACGTC.

The rearrangement joins TRBV28 to TRBJ1-4, with D possibly being TRBD1 (5 bases). CDR1 and CDR2 from the germline V gene are MDHEN and SYDVKM. The CDR3 is made up of 15 amino acids. Trimming left V 6 bases short and J 8 bases short, with 19 bases between. The CDR3 here is CASSPPGGAFEKLFF. CDR3 DNA: TGTGCCAGCAGCCCCCCTGGGGGAGCATTCGAAAAACTGTTTTTT.

The chain combines TRBV7-2 with TRBJ2-2; weak D call: TRBD2 (6 bases). Germline V gene data show CDR1 as SGHTA and CDR2 as FQGNSA. With 5 bases removed from V and 0 bases from J, the gap between germline ends came to 13 bases. The CDR3 extends over 16 amino acids. The CDR3 DNA reads TGTGCCAGCAGCGCACTAGCCCCCACGAACACCGGGGAGCTGTTTTTT. As protein: CASSALAPTNTGELFF. Full variable domain (missing parts from reference TRBV7-2 and TRBJ2-2): GAGVSQSPSNKVTEKGKDVELRCDPISGHTALYWYRQSLGQGLEFLIYFQGNSAPDKSGLPSDRFSAERTGGSVSTLTIQRTQQEDSAVYLCASSALAPTNTGELFFGEGSRLTVL.

This clonotype has more than one count but fewer than ten. V is TRBV27 and J is TRBJ1-1; D not resolved. The CDR3 length is 14 residues. The ends were cut back, 5 bases at V and 4 bases at J, with 14 bases in the middle. Germline V CDR1 and CDR2: MNHEY, SMNVEV (reference sequence). Here the CDR3 DNA reads TGTGCCAGCAGTAGTTCCGGGGTACTCACTGAAGCTTTCTTT. Protein: CASSSSGVLTEAFF.

The chain uses TRBV6-2 or TRBV6-3 and TRBJ1-5; 7 bases fit TRBD1. This CDR3 comprises 14 residues. V gave up 2 bases and J gave up 6 bases; unmatched junction bases: 4. Germline CDR1 and CDR2: MNHEY and SVGEGT. CDR3 region: CASSYRGQPQPQHF. The CDR3 nucleotides are TGTGCCAGCAGTTACCGGGGACAGCCTCAGCCCCAGCATTTT.

This clonotype occurred many times. The CDR3: CASSAHRDSPLHF. The CDR3 DNA reads TGTGCCAGCAGCGCCCATAGAGATTCACCCCTCCACTTT. This sequence joins TRBV9 and TRBJ1-6; D gene ambiguous. Deletions cut 3 bases from V and 8 bases from J, with 9 bases between. In germline, CDR1 is SGDLS, CDR2 YYNGEE. CDR3 size: 13 residues.

CDR3 nucleotides: TGCAGTGCTAGAGATTGGACAGACTATGGCTACACCTTC. Amino acids: CSARDWTDYGYTF. This chain joins TRBV20-1 and TRBJ1-2, with TRBD1 as a possible D gene (6 bases). The V end lost 0 bases, the J end lost 3 bases, and 8 bases lay between the germline ends. The germline V gene has CDR1 DFQATT and CDR2 SNEGSKA (reference sequence). This CDR3 is built from 13 residues.

The chain recombines TRBV7-3 with TRBJ2-5; D may be TRBD1 (6 bases). Trimming shortened V by 5 bases and J by 5 bases, and 18 bases separated the two germline ends. CDR3 size: 15 residues. CDR1 is SGHTA and CDR2 is FQGTGA in the germline V gene. The CDR3 spells CASSTTGSRAETQYF. CDR3 DNA sequence: TGTGCCAGCAGCACTACAGGGTCTCGGGCGGAGACCCAGTACTTC.

In this sample, this clonotype turned up many times. The gene calls are TRBV7-9 and TRBJ2-7, with D uncertain. Trimming took off 4 bases at V and 4 bases at J, with 8 bases between the two ends. The CDR3 length is 12 residues. Germline V gives CDR1 SEHNR, CDR2 FQNEAQ (reference sequence). The CDR3 reads CASSSQGYEQYF. The CDR3 coding sequence is TGTGCCAGCAGCTCCCAAGGGTACGAGCAGTACTTC.

This clonotype was observed a few times. The chain recombines TRBV12-3 or TRBV12-4 with TRBJ2-2; D is undetermined. The V end lost 3 bases, the J end lost 7 bases, and 15 bases lay between the germline ends. The CDR3 loop spans 15 amino acids. CDR3 coding DNA: TGTGCCAGCAGTTTCCCGGACCCCTTTGGCGGGGAGCTGTTTTTT. As protein: CASSFPDPFGGELFF.

This clonotype has ten or more counts. The chain is built from TRBV5-6 and TRBJ2-1; D ambiguous. CDR1 and CDR2 from the germline V gene are SGHDT and YYEEEE. Trimming took 0 bases from V and 0 from J, leaving 10 bases between them. This CDR3 has 16 amino acids. In DNA, the CDR3 is TGTGCCAGCAGCTTGGAGGGTATCAGCTCCTACAATGAGCAGTTCTTC. Translated: CASSLEGISSYNEQFF.

In its sample, this clonotype was seen once. This chain joins TRBV9 and TRBJ2-7, with D tentatively TRBD2 (5 bases). The CDR3 loop spans 18 amino acids. Trimming removed 3 bases from V and 2 bases from J, with 24 bases in between. Germline V gene data show CDR1 as SGDLS and CDR2 as YYNGEE. The chain's CDR3 is CASSEHPSGSGIAYEQYF. The CDR3 DNA follows: TGTGCCAGCAGCGAACACCCCTCGGGCTCCGGGATTGCCTACGAGCAGTACTTC.

V and J are TRBV24-1 and TRBJ2-1; tentatively, D is TRBD1 or TRBD2 (6 bases each). Germline CDR1 and CDR2: KGHDR and SFDVKD. This CDR3 is 15 amino acids long. Trimming removed 2 bases at V and 15 bases at J, with 22 bases between. In DNA form, the CDR3 reads TGTGCCACCAGTGATTACACAGGGTTGGAGGGGGACTGGTTCTTC. Translated: CATSDYTGLEGDWFF.

This clonotype has more than one count but fewer than ten. The chain uses TRBV4-3 and TRBJ2-5; D remains unclear. The CDR3 covers 12 residues. Germline V gene lookup returns CDR1 LGHNA and CDR2 YSLEER. The ends were cut back, 0 bases at V and 10 bases at J, with 9 bases in the middle. CDR3: CASSQDAGIQYF. CDR3 DNA: TGCGCCAGCAGCCAAGATGCAGGTATCCAGTACTTC.

V usage is TRBV3-1 and J usage is TRBJ2-1, with 7 bases fitting TRBD1. This CDR3 has 14 residues. After removal of 6 bases from V and 9 bases from J, the junction contained 11 bases not matched to a gene. Germline V CDR1 and CDR2: LGHDT, YNNKEL (reference sequence). The CDR3 sequence: CASSMTGPSPEQFF. CDR3 nucleotides: TGTGCCAGCAGTATGACAGGGCCCTCGCCTGAGCAGTTCTTC.

This clonotype was picked up a small number of times. This sequence joins TRBV29-1 and TRBJ2-5; no clear D gene. V dropped 3 bases and J dropped 2 bases, with 7 bases sitting between them. Germline V gene data show CDR1 as SQVTM and CDR2 as ANQGSEA. CDR3 length: 12 amino acids. DNA for the CDR3: TGCAGCGTTGACCTCCGTCAAGAGACCCAGTACTTC. Encoded protein: CSVDLRQETQYF. Full variable domain (outside the CDR3, taken from reference TRBV29-1 and TRBJ2-5): SAVISQKPSRDICQRGTSLTIQCQVDSQVTMMFWYRQQPGQSLTLIATANQGSEATYESGFVIDKFPISRPNLTFSTLTVSNMSPEDSSIYLCSVDLRQETQYFGPGTRLLVL.

The V gene is TRBV18, the J gene TRBJ1-1; D gene uncertain. The ends were cut back, 7 bases at V and 1 base at J, with 7 bases in the middle. The CDR3 runs to 12 residues. Germline CDR1 is KGHSH and CDR2 is LQKENI. The CDR3 DNA sequence: TGTGCCAGCTTTACGGGGAACACTGAAGCTTTCTTT. It encodes CASFTGNTEAFF.

This chain links TRBV6-5 with TRBJ1-5; tentative D call: TRBD1 (5 bases). V was cut by 0 bases and J by 6 bases, with 15 bases left in between. This CDR3 comprises 16 residues. CDR1 and CDR2 from the germline V gene are MNHEY and SVGAGI. In DNA, the CDR3 is TGTGCCAGCAGTTACTCGGGGACTGGACGGAGTCAGCCCCAGCATTTT. Translation gives CASSYSGTGRSQPQHF.

This clonotype was counted a few times. The rearrangement links TRBV6-1 to TRBJ1-5; unclear D gene. V shed 7 bases and J shed 2 bases, with 15 bases lying between them. Germline CDR1 MNHNS, CDR2 SASEGT. The CDR3 is 15 residues long. The CDR3 bases are TGTGCCAGCAATCCGGGTGGCCGAGGCAATCAGCCCCAGCATTTT. The encoded protein is CASNPGGRGNQPQHF.

This clonotype turned up a few times. The rearrangement links TRBV11-2 to TRBJ2-2; D uncertain. The CDR3 extends over 11 amino acids. CDR1 and CDR2 (germline): SGHAT, FQNNGV. V was clipped by 11 bases and J by 4 bases, with 8 bases between them. CDR3 in amino acids: CAYGGTGELFF. Here the CDR3 DNA reads TGTGCCTACGGCGGCACCGGGGAGCTGTTTTTT.